This T cell receptor (beta chain) was sequenced during a study of regulatory T cells in long-lasting Graves disease. Time point noted: newly diagnosed GD, antithyroid drugs for less than 3 months. PBMC-extracted RNA yielded the TCR library. Study-wide results and limits: Reduced TCR diversity was observed in persistent Graves' patients versus newly diagnosed patients.

Arm-PCR of CDR3 regions with iRepertoire HTBI primers generated TCR beta libraries. TCRdb re-called the multiplex PCR reads with MiXCR, one entry per CDR3 protein. Of roughly 320,000 distinct CDR3 sequences in the sample, approximately 15% were seen once. Germline-derived CDR1 and CDR2 are SGHRS and YFSETQ. V gave up 4 bases and J gave up 4 bases, with 17 bases separating them. This CDR3 has 15 residues. This clonotype has just a few counts. Its antigen is not known. This sample also belongs to another study, concerning T cells in Graves' hyperthyroidism and ophthalmopathy. This second study says: When ophthalmopathy did not progress within 18 months, Graves' hyperthyroidism was considered stable. Those patients with uncontrolled infection, other autoimmune disease, pregnancy or lactation were excluded. A first-round RT-PCR of the TCR CDR3 used the HTBI primer set.

This material consisted of peripheral blood mononuclear cells (PBMCs), taken at new diagnosis, from a patient treated with antithyroid drugs. The chain employs TRBV5-1 and TRBJ2-5; D is perhaps TRBD1 (5 bases). This receptor was obtained from a man aged 40-50 years with Graves disease. CDR3 bases: TGCGCCAGCAGCCCTCGTACCCAGGGCCGAGAGACCCAGTACTTC. This translates into CASSPRTQGRETQYF.